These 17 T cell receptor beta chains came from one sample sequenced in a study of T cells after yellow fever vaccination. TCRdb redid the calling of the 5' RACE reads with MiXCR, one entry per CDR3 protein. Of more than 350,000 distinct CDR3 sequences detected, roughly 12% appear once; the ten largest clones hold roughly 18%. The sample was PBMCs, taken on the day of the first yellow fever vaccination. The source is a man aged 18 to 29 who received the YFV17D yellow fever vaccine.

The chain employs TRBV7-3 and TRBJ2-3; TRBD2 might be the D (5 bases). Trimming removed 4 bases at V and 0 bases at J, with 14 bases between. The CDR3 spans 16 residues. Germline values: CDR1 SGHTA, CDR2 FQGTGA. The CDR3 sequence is CASSSPHGGSTDTQYF. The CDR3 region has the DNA TGTGCCAGCAGCTCGCCGCATGGCGGGAGCACAGATACGCAGTATTTT.

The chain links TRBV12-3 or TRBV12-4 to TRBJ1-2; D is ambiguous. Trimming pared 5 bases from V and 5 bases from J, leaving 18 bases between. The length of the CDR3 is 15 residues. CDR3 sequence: CASSPLEGFEYGYTF. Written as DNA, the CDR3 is TGTGCCAGCAGTCCGCTTGAAGGATTTGAGTATGGCTACACCTTC.

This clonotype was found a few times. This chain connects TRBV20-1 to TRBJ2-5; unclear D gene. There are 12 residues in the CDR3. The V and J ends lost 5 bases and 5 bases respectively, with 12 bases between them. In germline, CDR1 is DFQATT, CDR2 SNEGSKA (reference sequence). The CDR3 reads CSAPTDDETQYF. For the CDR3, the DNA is TGCAGTGCTCCGACCGATGACGAGACCCAGTACTTC.

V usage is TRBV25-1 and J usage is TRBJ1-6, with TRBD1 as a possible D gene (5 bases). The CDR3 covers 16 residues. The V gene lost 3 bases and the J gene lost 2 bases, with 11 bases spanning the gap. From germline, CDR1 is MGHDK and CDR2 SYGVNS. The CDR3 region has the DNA TGTGCCAGCAGTGAGAGGGGCCTGCCCTATAATTCACCCCTCCACTTT. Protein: CASSERGLPYNSPLHF.

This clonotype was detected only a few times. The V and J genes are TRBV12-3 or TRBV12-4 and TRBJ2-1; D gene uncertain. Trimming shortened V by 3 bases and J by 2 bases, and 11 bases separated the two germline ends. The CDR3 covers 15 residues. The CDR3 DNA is TGTGCCAGCAGTTTTGATACCACAGCCTACAATGAGCAGTTCTTC. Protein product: CASSFDTTAYNEQFF.

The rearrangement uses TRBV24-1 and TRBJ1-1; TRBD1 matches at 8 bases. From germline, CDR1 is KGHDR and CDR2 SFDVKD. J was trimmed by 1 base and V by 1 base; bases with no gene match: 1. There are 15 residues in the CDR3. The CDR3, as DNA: TGTGCCACCAGTGATTTTGACAGGGGGAACACTGAAGCTTTCTTT. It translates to CATSDFDRGNTEAFF.

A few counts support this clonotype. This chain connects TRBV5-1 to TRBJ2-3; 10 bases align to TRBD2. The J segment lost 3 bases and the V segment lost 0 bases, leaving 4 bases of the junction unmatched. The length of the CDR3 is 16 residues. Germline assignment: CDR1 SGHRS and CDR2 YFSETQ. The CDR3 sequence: CASSLVPAGGTDTQYF. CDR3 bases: TGCGCCAGCAGCTTGGTTCCAGCGGGGGGGACAGATACGCAGTATTTT.

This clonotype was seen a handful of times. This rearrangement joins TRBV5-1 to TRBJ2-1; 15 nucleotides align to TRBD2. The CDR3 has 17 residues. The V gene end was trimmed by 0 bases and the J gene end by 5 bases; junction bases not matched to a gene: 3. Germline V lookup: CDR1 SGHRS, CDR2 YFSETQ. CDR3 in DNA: TGCGCCAGCAGCTTGGGGACTAGCGGGGGGGATGACAATGAGCAGTTCTTC. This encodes CASSLGTSGGDDNEQFF.

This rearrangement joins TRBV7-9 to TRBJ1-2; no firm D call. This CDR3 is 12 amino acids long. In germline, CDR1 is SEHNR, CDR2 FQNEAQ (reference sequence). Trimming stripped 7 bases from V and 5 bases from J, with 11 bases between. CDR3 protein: CASKDEAYGYTF. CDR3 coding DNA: TGTGCCAGCAAGGACGAGGCATATGGCTACACCTTC.

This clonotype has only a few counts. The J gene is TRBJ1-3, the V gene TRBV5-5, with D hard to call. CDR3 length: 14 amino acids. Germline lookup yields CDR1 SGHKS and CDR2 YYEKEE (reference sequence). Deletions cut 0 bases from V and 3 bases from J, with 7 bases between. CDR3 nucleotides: TGTGCCAGCAGCTTGGGGGGTCTTGGAAACACCATATATTTT. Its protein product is CASSLGGLGNTIYF.

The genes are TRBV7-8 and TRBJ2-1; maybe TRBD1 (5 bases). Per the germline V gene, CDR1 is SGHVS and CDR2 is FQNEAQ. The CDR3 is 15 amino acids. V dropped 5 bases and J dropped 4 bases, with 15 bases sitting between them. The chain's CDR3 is CASSGSTGVYNEQFF. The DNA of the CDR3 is TGTGCCAGCAGCGGCTCAACAGGAGTATACAATGAGCAGTTCTTC. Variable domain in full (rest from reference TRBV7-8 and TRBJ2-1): GAGVSQSPRYKVAKRGQDVALRCDPISGHVSLFWYQQALGQGPEFLTYFQNEAQLDKSGLPSDRFFAERPEGSVSTLKIQRTQQEDSAVYLCASSGSTGVYNEQFFGPGTRLTVL.

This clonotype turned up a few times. The CDR3 bases are TGTGCCAGCAGCCCCCGACTCTCTGGAAACACCATATATTTT. Its translation is CASSPRLSGNTIYF. The chain joins TRBV14 to TRBJ1-3; D not certain. With 4 bases removed from V and 0 bases from J, the gap between germline ends came to 7 bases. The CDR3 spans 14 residues. Looked up from germline, CDR1 is SGHDN and CDR2 is FVKESK.

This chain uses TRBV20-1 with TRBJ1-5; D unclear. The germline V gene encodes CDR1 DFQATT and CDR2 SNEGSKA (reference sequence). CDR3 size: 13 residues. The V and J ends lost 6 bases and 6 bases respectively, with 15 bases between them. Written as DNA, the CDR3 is TGCAGTGCCACGGACGGGAACGGTCAGCCCCAGCATTTT. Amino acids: CSATDGNGQPQHF.

CDR3 residues: CASSSIANTEAFF. CDR3 coding DNA: TGCGCCAGCAGTAGTATAGCGAACACTGAAGCTTTCTTT. The gene calls are TRBV5-1 and TRBJ1-1; no definite D call. V was clipped by 5 bases and J by 1 base, with 9 bases between them. The CDR3 has 13 residues. CDR1 is SGHRS and CDR2 is YFSETQ in the germline V gene.

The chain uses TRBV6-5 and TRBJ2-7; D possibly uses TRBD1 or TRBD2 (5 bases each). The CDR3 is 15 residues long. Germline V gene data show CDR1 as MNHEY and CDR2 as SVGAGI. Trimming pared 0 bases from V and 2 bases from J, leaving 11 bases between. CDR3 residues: CASSYSSQGPYEQYF. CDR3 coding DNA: TGTGCCAGCAGTTACTCTAGTCAGGGACCCTACGAGCAGTACTTC.

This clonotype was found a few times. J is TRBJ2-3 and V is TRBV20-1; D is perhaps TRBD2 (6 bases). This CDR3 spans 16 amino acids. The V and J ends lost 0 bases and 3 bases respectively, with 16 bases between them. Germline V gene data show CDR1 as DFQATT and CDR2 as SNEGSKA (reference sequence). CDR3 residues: CSARDTRGTETDTQYF. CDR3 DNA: TGCAGTGCTAGAGATACGCGGGGAACTGAGACAGATACGCAGTATTTT.

CDR3 amino acids: CASSLTQGPSPLHF. CDR3 bases: TGTGCCAGCAGTTTAACGCAGGGCCCCTCACCCCTCCACTTT. J is TRBJ1-6 and V is TRBV12-3 or TRBV12-4; D perhaps matches TRBD1 (5 bases). CDR3 length: 14 amino acids. V lost 2 bases and J lost 10, with 12 bases in between.